This T cell receptor beta chain is from a study of a mutant IDH1 vaccine in newly diagnosed glioma. About the study: Vaccination was launched 4-6 weeks after radiotherapy alone, or with temozolomide cycles.

The CDR3 length is 14 residues. Germline V gives CDR1 SQVTM, CDR2 ANQGSEA. Trimming took off 2 bases at V and 4 bases at J, with 14 bases between the two ends. Study observations and caveats: Less than 95% of patients showed vaccine-induced immune responses across multiple MHC alleles.

On this clone: Its antigen is unidentified.

Documented time point: week 23, last vaccination. Every vaccination contained 300 ug of the mutant IDH1 20-mer peptide and was paired with topical imiquimod. Generated by immunoSEQ multiplex PCR, the TCRdb table keeps only in-frame clones and is missing some. The sample holds roughly 36,000 clones, 85% to 90% seen once. The sample was PBMCs, taken from a glioma patient whose treatment included an IDH1 peptide vaccine. The clonotype was recovered from a middle-aged man with glioma. The J gene is TRBJ1-1, the V gene TRBV29-1; possible D gene TRBD1, 6 bases. This chain's CDR3 is CSVERGGMTTEAFF. DNA of the CDR3: TGCAGCGTTGAAAGGGGGGGGATGACCACTGAAGCTTTCTTT.